These 27 T cell receptor beta chains originate from one sample sequenced in a study of T cells in Graves' hyperthyroidism and ophthalmopathy. RNA transcripts were the template for amplifying TCR beta CDR3 regions. Carried out on the TCR CDR3, a first-round RT-PCR used the HTBI primer set. MiXCR, applied by TCRdb to the multiplex PCR reads, yields one record per CDR3 protein. The repertoire consists of around 350,000 distinct CDR3 sequences, with around 13% occurring once and the leading ten covering about 9.1%. Sequences were obtained from blood. Receptors were obtained from a woman aged 18-35 years with Graves' hyperthyroidism.

Worth noting for this clonotype: A much larger clone sits a single nucleotide away, making a read error possible. J is TRBJ1-1 and V is TRBV28; maybe TRBD1 (6 bases). The germline CDR1 and CDR2 sequences are MDHEN and SYDVKM. The CDR3 is made up of 17 amino acids. DNA for the CDR3: TGTGCCAGCAAGGTATCCATTGAGTCCCAGGGGTACACTGAAGCTTTATTT. This encodes CASKVSIESQGYTEALF.

At least ten counts were recorded for this clonotype. A much larger clonotype is one base distant, so this may be a read error. The chain combines TRBV7-8 with TRBJ2-7; 7 positions match TRBD2. Trimming took 1 base from V and 5 from J; bases not matched to a gene: 8. This CDR3 contains 15 residues. Germline V gene sequence: CDR1 SGHVS, CDR2 FQNEAQ. CDR3 sequence reads: CASSLVQLAVHEQYF. The CDR3 nucleotides read TGTGCCAGCAGCTTAGTTCAGCTAGCGGTGCACGAGCAGTACTTC.

This clonotype was detected only a few times. This may stem from a read error, because a much larger clone lies one nucleotide away. CDR3 sequence reads: CASSPGAITEAFF. The CDR3 DNA is TGTGCCAGCAGCCCGGGGGCAATCACTGAAGCTTTCTTT. The V call is TRBV5-4, the J call TRBJ1-1; TRBD1 might be the D (6 bases). Germline CDR1 is SGHNT and CDR2 is YYREEE (reference sequence). The CDR3 loop spans 13 amino acids. Trimming removed 4 bases at V and 4 bases at J, with 11 bases between.

This chain connects TRBV7-2 to TRBJ1-6; 7 bases fit TRBD1. Germline V gene lookup returns CDR1 SGHTA and CDR2 FQGNSA. This CDR3 is 14 amino acids long. With 5 bases clipped from V and 7 bases from J, the junction kept 5 bases outside the gene matches. The DNA of the CDR3 is TGTGCCAGCAGCCTATGGGACAGAAATTCACCCCTCCACTTT. Residues: CASSLWDRNSPLHF.

The chain combines TRBV20-1 with TRBJ2-1; 12 bases fit TRBD2. Trimming at V came to 5 bases and at J to 6 bases, leaving 11 bases not matched to a gene. This CDR3 contains 16 residues. Germline V gene sequence: CDR1 DFQATT, CDR2 SNEGSKA (reference sequence). The CDR3 DNA is TGCAGTGCTCGAAGACTAGCGGGAGTAAGAGGCAATGAGCAGTTCTTC. Residues: CSARRLAGVRGNEQFF.

The chain links TRBV19 to TRBJ2-1; 8 bases map to TRBD1. The CDR3 runs 15 residues. V dropped 6 bases and J dropped 4; count of bases not matched to a gene: 8. Germline-derived CDR1 and CDR2 are LNHDA and SQIVND (reference sequence). This chain's CDR3 is CASSFDRGSYNEQFF. The CDR3 coding sequence is TGTGCCAGTAGCTTCGACAGGGGATCATACAATGAGCAGTTCTTC.

This clonotype showed up just a few times. The junction departs from germline at one end; a sequencing error may be responsible. The gene calls are TRBV4-1 and TRBJ1-1; 8 bases fit TRBD1. This CDR3 contains 16 residues. Germline loops: CDR1 MGHRA, CDR2 YSYEKL. The CDR3 is CAGSQATGAMNTEAFF. CDR3 sequence (DNA): TGCGCCGGCAGCCAGGCGACAGGGGCAATGAACACTGAAGCTTTCTTT.

This clonotype showed up many times. V gene TRBV5-1 combines with J gene TRBJ1-1; TRBD1 might be the D (5 bases). The CDR3 runs 15 residues. Germline V CDR1 and CDR2: SGHRS, YFSETQ. The germline V and J ends were trimmed by 0 bases and 6 bases, with 15 bases remaining between them. CDR3 protein: CASSLDGSGGSEAFF. The CDR3 region has the DNA TGCGCCAGCAGCTTGGACGGGTCGGGGGGGTCTGAAGCTTTCTTT.

The sample holds many counts of this clonotype. The CDR3 loop reads CASTTGTDEQYF. The CDR3, as DNA: TGTGCCAGCACCACCGGGACAGACGAGCAGTACTTC. The chain is built from TRBV28 and TRBJ2-7; 7 bases are a match to TRBD1. Germline V gives CDR1 MDHEN, CDR2 SYDVKM. The V and J ends lost 7 bases and 5 bases, in that order; junction bases with no gene match: 5. CDR3 length equals 12 residues.

Concerning this clonotype itself: A read error may be the cause here, since a much bigger clone is one base away. The rearrangement joins TRBV28 to TRBJ2-1; TRBD2 is a possible D gene (6 bases). Per germline, CDR1 MDHEN and CDR2 SYDVKM. The CDR3 loop spans 13 amino acids. Trimming removed 5 bases at V and 10 bases at J, with 15 bases between. In DNA form, the CDR3 reads TGTGCCAGCAGTCGGGCGGGAATCTACGAGCAGTTCTTC. It translates to CASSRAGIYEQFF. Variable domain in full (rest from reference TRBV28 and TRBJ2-1): DVKVTQSSRYLVKRTGEKVFLECVQDMDHENMFWYRQDPGLGLRLIYFSYDVKMKEKGDIPEGYSVSREKKERFSLILESASTNQTSMYLCASSRAGIYEQFFGPGTRLTVL.

At least ten counts were recorded for this clonotype. This chain connects TRBV6-5 to TRBJ1-5; D is possibly TRBD1 (6 bases). The CDR3 is made up of 15 amino acids. Germline V gives CDR1 MNHEY, CDR2 SVGAGI. V lost 4 bases to trimming and J lost 4 bases, with 14 bases between them. The CDR3 DNA reads as TGTGCCAGCAGTTCGACAGGCCTTAGGAATCAGCCCCAGCATTTT. This translates into CASSSTGLRNQPQHF.

The sample holds many counts of this clonotype. The chain is built from TRBV20-1 and TRBJ2-5; TRBD2 might be the D (5 bases). CDR1 is DFQATT, CDR2 SNEGSKA, per germline (reference sequence). V lost 2 bases and J 4 bases, leaving 11 bases between the germline ends. The CDR3 runs 13 residues. The CDR3 region has the DNA TGCAGTGCTAGATCCCGCCGGGGAGAGACCCAGTACTTC. Translating gives CSARSRRGETQYF.

This clonotype was observed many times. This chain uses TRBV6-2 or TRBV6-3 with TRBJ1-1, with D possibly TRBD1 on 5 matching bases. The germline gives CDR1 MNHEY, CDR2 SVGEGT. This CDR3 region has 15 residues. Deletions cut 4 bases from V and 6 bases from J, with 18 bases between. The CDR3 here is CASSFSRAGSPEAFF. The CDR3 DNA sequence: TGTGCCAGCAGTTTCTCCAGGGCCGGCTCTCCTGAAGCTTTCTTT.

In its sample, this clonotype was seen once. V usage is TRBV4-1 and J usage is TRBJ1-1; 9 bases align to TRBD1. Germline CDR1 reads MGHRA; CDR2 reads YSYEKL. The CDR3 length is 15 residues. The V and J ends lost 4 bases and 4 bases, in that order; junction bases with no gene match: 7. The CDR3: CASSPGQGAVTEAFF. The CDR3 region has the DNA TGCGCCAGCAGCCCGGGACAGGGTGCGGTCACTGAAGCTTTCTTT.

This chain links TRBV5-1 with TRBJ2-5; TRBD1 aligns across 9 bases. CDR1 and CDR2 (germline): SGHRS, YFSETQ. This CDR3 spans 15 amino acids. Trimming took 2 bases from V and 5 from J; bases not matched to a gene: 7. CDR3: CASSLQGAREETQYF. The CDR3 nucleotides are TGCGCCAGCAGCTTACAGGGGGCGCGGGAGGAGACCCAGTACTTC.

This clonotype was counted ten times or more. This chain connects TRBV5-1 to TRBJ2-1; maybe TRBD2 (6 bases). The V end was cut by 0 bases, the J end by 0 bases, with 13 bases between. This CDR3 is 17 amino acids long. CDR1 is SGHRS, CDR2 YFSETQ, per germline. CDR3 sequence: CASSLEAGTPSYNEQFF. Written as DNA, the CDR3 is TGCGCCAGCAGCTTGGAGGCCGGGACTCCCTCCTACAATGAGCAGTTCTTC.

Only a few counts were recorded for this clonotype. The chain carries TRBV6-2 or TRBV6-3 and TRBJ1-1, with a tentative D call TRBD1 (6 bases). The germline V gene has CDR1 MNHEY and CDR2 SVGEGT. The CDR3 is made up of 15 amino acids. Between the trimmed V and J ends, which lost 7 bases and 5 bases, there was a span of 20 bases. Written as DNA, the CDR3 is TGTGCCAGCAATCTAGGGGGGGGGCTCAGGACTGAAGCTTTCTTT. Residues: CASNLGGGLRTEAFF.

This clonotype has a handful of counts. This may come from a read error, since a much larger clone is one base off. This chain connects TRBV6-1 to TRBJ1-1, with 9 nucleotides matching TRBD1. Germline trimming cut 5 bases from V and 8 bases from J; bases unmatched to any gene: 9. The CDR3 has 14 residues. Per germline, CDR1 MNHNS and CDR2 SASEGT. The CDR3 bases are TGTGCCAGCAGTCCTAAGGGGACAGGGACCGAAGCTTTCTTT. Its protein is CASSPKGTGTEAFF.

This clonotype occurred many times. The rearrangement joins TRBV28 to TRBJ2-6; no clear D gene. V dropped 6 bases and J dropped 0 bases, with 9 bases sitting between them. CDR3 length: 15 residues. In germline, CDR1 is MDHEN, CDR2 SYDVKM. This chain's CDR3 is CASSPLSSGANVLTF. CDR3 in DNA: TGTGCCAGCAGCCCTCTAAGCTCTGGGGCCAACGTCCTGACTTTC.

This clonotype was detected ten times or more. The chain combines TRBV6-1 with TRBJ2-3; 7 nucleotides match TRBD1. Germline trimming cut 5 bases from V and 0 bases from J; bases unmatched to any gene: 5. This CDR3 has 15 residues. The germline V gene has CDR1 MNHNS and CDR2 SASEGT. The CDR3 DNA sequence: TGTGCCAGCAGTATCACAGGGGCTAGCACAGATACGCAGTATTTT. Its protein is CASSITGASTDTQYF.

There are many counts of this clonotype. V is TRBV15 and J is TRBJ2-1, with D uncertain. The CDR3 is made up of 19 amino acids. Germline CDR1 reads LNHNV; CDR2 reads YYDKDF (reference sequence). V lost 0 bases and J 0 bases, leaving 18 bases between the germline ends. This CDR3 is CATSRENSLWASSYNEQFF. CDR3 nucleotide sequence: TGTGCCACCAGCAGAGAGAACAGCCTGTGGGCTAGCTCCTACAATGAGCAGTTCTTC. Combining the CDR3 with reference TRBV15 and TRBJ2-1 gives the whole variable domain DAMVIQNPRYQVTQFGKPVTLSCSQTLNHNVMYWYQQKSSQAPKLLFHYYDKDFNNEADTPDNFQSRRPNTSFCFLDIRSPGLGDTAMYLCATSRENSLWASSYNEQFFGPGTRLTVL.

This clonotype was detected ten times or more. The chain employs TRBV9 and TRBJ2-1, with TRBD2 as a possible D gene (6 bases). CDR3 size: 17 residues. The V gene lost 4 bases and the J gene lost 3 bases, with 20 bases spanning the gap. Germline loops: CDR1 SGDLS, CDR2 YYNGEE. CDR3 sequence (DNA): TGTGCCAGCAGCCCTCCAGGCGGGACCAATTTCTACAATGAGCAGTTCTTC. Protein: CASSPPGGTNFYNEQFF. The full variable domain, in which reference TRBV9 and TRBJ2-1 provide the parts outside the CDR3, is DSGVTQTPKHLITATGQRVTLRCSPRSGDLSVYWYQQSLDQGLQFLIQYYNGEERAKGNILERFSAQQFPDLHSELNLSSLELGDSALYFCASSPPGGTNFYNEQFFGPGTRLTVL.

This clonotype was observed many times. The chain links TRBV5-1 to TRBJ1-2; D call uncertain. V was pared by 0 bases and J by 1 base, with 10 bases between. Germline assignment: CDR1 SGHRS and CDR2 YFSETQ. CDR3 length: 15 amino acids. This chain's CDR3 is CASSLGSARNYGYTF. The DNA for the CDR3 is TGCGCCAGCAGCTTGGGGTCAGCTCGTAACTATGGCTACACCTTC.

CDR3 residues: CASSSAGQGDWELFF. CDR3 sequence (DNA): TGTGCCAGCAGTTCCGCCGGACAGGGGGATTGGGAGCTGTTTTTT. The chain recombines TRBV6-5 with TRBJ2-2; TRBD1 matches at 10 bases. Trimming took 4 bases from V and 9 from J; bases not matched to a gene: 8. Germline V gene data show CDR1 as MNHEY and CDR2 as SVGAGI. The CDR3 totals 15 residues.

This clonotype was seen more than once but under ten times. The chain combines TRBV2 with TRBJ2-6, with a tentative D call TRBD2 (7 bases). CDR1 is SNHLY, CDR2 FYNNEI, per germline. The CDR3 spans 17 residues. Deletions cut 5 bases from V and 4 bases from J, with 18 bases between. The CDR3 region has the DNA TGTGCCAGCAGTCGCGAGGGGGGGCTCGTAGGGGCCAACGTCCTGACTTTC. It translates to CASSREGGLVGANVLTF. Filled out from reference TRBV2 and TRBJ2-6, the complete variable domain reads EPEVTQTPSHQVTQMGQEVILRCVPISNHLYFYWYRQILGQKVEFLVSFYNNEISEKSEIFDDQFSVERPDGSNFTLKIRSTKLEDSAMYFCASSREGGLVGANVLTFGAGSRLTVL.

This clonotype was picked up many times. Here the CDR3 DNA reads TGTGCCTGGAGTGCCGGACATCCCACGGGCGAGCAGTACTTC. Translated, it gives CAWSAGHPTGEQYF. The chain links TRBV30 to TRBJ2-7; possibly TRBD1 for D (5 bases). This CDR3 spans 14 amino acids. The V gene lost 1 base and the J gene lost 6 bases, with 16 bases spanning the gap. Per germline, CDR1 GTSNPN and CDR2 SVGIG (reference sequence).

This clonotype was observed at least ten times. The chain employs TRBV7-9 and TRBJ2-2; 7 bases are a match to TRBD1. V trimming: 5 bases; J trimming: 5 bases; junction bases outside the gene matches: 5. Germline V gene data show CDR1 as SEHNR and CDR2 as FQNEAQ (reference sequence). The CDR3 length is 14 residues. For the CDR3, the DNA is TGTGCCAGCAGCCTATCACAGGGGACCGGGGAGCTGTTTTTT. Protein product: CASSLSQGTGELFF.